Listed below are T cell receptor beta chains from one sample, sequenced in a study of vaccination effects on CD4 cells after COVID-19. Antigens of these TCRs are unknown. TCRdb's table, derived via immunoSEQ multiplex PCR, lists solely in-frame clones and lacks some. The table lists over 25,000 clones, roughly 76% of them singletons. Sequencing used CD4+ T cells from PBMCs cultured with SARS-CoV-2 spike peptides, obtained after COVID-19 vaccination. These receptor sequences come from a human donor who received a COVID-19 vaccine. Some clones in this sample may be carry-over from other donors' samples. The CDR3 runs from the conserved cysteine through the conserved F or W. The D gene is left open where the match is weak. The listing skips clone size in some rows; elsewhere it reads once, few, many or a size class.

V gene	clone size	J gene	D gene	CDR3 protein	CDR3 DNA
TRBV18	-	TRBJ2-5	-	CASSPSSVETQYF	TGTGCCAGCTCACCCTCCTCTGTAGAGACCCAGTACTTC
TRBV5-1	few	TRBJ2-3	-	CASLRPGNPDTQYF	TGCGCCAGCTTGCGACCCGGGAACCCAGATACGCAGTATTTT
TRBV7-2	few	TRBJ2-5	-	CASSLSAGTGQETQYF	TGTGCCAGCAGCCTTTCTGCCGGGACGGGACAAGAGACCCAGTACTTC
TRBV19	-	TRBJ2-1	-	CASSLGTLSSYNEQFF	TGTGCCAGTAGTTTAGGGACTTTAAGCTCCTACAATGAGCAGTTCTTC
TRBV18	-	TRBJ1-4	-	CASSPPTLQKLFF	TGTGCCAGCTCACCACCGACACTGCAAAAACTGTTTTTT
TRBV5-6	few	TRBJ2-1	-	CASSSAGWLNEQFF	TGTGCCAGCAGCTCGGCAGGGTGGCTCAATGAGCAGTTCTTC
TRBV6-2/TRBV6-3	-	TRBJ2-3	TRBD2	CASSRLAVSTDTQYF	TGTGCCAGCAGCCGTCTAGCGGTGAGCACAGATACGCAGTATTTT
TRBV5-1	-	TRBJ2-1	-	CASSSDSYNEQFF	TGCGCCAGCAGCTCGGACAGCTACAATGAGCAGTTCTTC
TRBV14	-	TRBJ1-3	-	CASSQERVYSGNTIYF	TGTGCCAGCAGCCAAGAAAGGGTCTACTCTGGAAACACCATATATTTT
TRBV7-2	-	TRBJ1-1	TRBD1	CASSSLQGFGTEAFF	TGTGCCAGCAGCTCACTACAGGGGTTCGGCACTGAAGCTTTCTTT
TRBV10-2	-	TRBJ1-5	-	CASSDRDIRVQHF	TGCGCCAGCAGTGACAGGGACATTCGGGTCCAGCATTTT
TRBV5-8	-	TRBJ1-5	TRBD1	CASSLGERTGNQPQHF	TGTGCCAGCAGCTTGGGTGAGAGGACAGGTAATCAGCCCCAGCATTTT
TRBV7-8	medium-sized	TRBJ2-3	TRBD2	CASSLADSGGPSTDTQYF	TGTGCCAGCAGCTTAGCCGATTCGGGAGGGCCTAGCACAGATACGCAGTATTTT
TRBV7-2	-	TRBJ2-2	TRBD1	CASSSRGGYTGELFF	TGTGCCAGCAGCAGCAGAGGGGGCTACACCGGGGAGCTGTTTTTT
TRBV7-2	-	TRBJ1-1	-	CASSPQPLGVNTEAFF	TGTGCCAGCAGCCCCCAGCCCCTTGGTGTGAACACTGAAGCTTTCTTT
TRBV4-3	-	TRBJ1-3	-	CASSRQVSGNTIYF	TGCGCCAGCAGCCGGCAGGTCTCTGGAAACACCATATATTTT
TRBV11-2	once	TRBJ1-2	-	CASSVLLGANYGYTF	TGTGCCAGCAGCGTCCTACTCGGGGCGAACTATGGCTACACCTTC
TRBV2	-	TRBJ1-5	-	CASSEQGIRQPQHF	TGTGCCAGCAGCGAACAGGGTATAAGGCAGCCCCAGCATTTT
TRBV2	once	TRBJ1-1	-	CASSMDSHREAFF	TGTGCCAGCAGTATGGACAGCCATCGCGAAGCTTTCTTT
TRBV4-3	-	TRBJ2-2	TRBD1	CASRKSGTANTGELFF	TGCGCCAGCAGAAAAAGTGGGACAGCGAACACCGGGGAGCTGTTTTTT
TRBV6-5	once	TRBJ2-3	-	CASSLGWGRDTQYF	TGTGCCAGCAGTCTGGGGTGGGGTCGAGATACGCAGTATTTT
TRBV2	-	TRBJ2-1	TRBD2	CAIRLVGSGVDEQFF	TGTGCCATCCGCTTAGTGGGTAGCGGGGTCGATGAGCAGTTCTTC
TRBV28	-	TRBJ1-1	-	CASSLPGVWAEAFF	TGTGCCAGCAGTTTACCAGGGGTTTGGGCTGAAGCTTTCTTT
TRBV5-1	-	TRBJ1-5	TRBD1	CASSSTGAGQPQHF	TGCGCCAGCAGCTCAACAGGGGCCGGTCAGCCCCAGCATTTT
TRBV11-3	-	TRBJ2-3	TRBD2	CASPCCRGGADTQYF	TGTGCCAGCCCTTGCTGTCGGGGGGGCGCAGATACGCAGTATTTT
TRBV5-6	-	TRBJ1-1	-	CASSGKFRATEAFF	TGTGCCAGCAGCGGAAAATTCAGGGCGACTGAAGCTTTCTTT
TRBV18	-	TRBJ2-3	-	CAAKLGTDTDTQYF	TGTGCCGCCAAACTAGGGACGGACACAGATACGCAGTATTTT
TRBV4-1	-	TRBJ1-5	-	CASSQDLGEFYSNQPQHF	TGCGCCAGCAGCCAAGATTTAGGAGAGTTCTATAGCAATCAGCCCCAGCATTTT
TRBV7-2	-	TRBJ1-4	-	CASSLRVATNEKLFF	TGTGCCAGCAGCTTGAGGGTGGCAACTAATGAAAAACTGTTTTTT